This TCR beta chain was sequenced in a study of OX40 agonist ivuxolimab in advanced cancers. Repertoires were generated with immunoSEQ multiplex PCR, while TCRdb's copy carries only in-frame clones and drops some. The sample includes approximately 76,000 clones, 80% to 90% seen only once; the top ten take around 5.5%. Study-wide results and limits: Researchers report that CD8+ T cells had, on average, more expanded clones than CD4+. Antigens targeted by the expanded peripheral T cells were not determined. Dose levels from 0.1 to 3.0 mg/kg saw CD4+ and CD8+ blood T cells expand clonally by week 6.

The CDR3 spans 13 residues. V was pared by 3 bases and J by 3 bases, with 8 bases between. CDR1 and CDR2 from the germline V gene are SNHLY and FYNNEI. The sample holds one count of this clone. Its antigen is unidentified. The rearrangement links TRBV2 to TRBJ1-1, with D unresolved. This clonotype was sampled from an adult with an advanced solid tumor such as melanoma, head and neck, liver or kidney cancer. The starting material was CD4+ or CD8+ T cells sorted from blood, obtained in a trial of the OX40 agonist ivuxolimab. The CDR3 DNA reads as TGTGCCAGCAGTGACAGGAGGGACACTGAAGCTTTCTTT. It encodes CASSDRRDTEAFF.